This entry lists 9 T cell receptor beta chains sequenced from one sample in a study of PD-1 blockade in classical Hodgkin lymphoma. The assay was immunoSEQ multiplex PCR, and TCRdb's table has in-frame clones only and misses some. The sample contains approximately 84,000 clones, around 90% of which appear only once. Every patient experienced relapse after autologous stem cell transplantation, and brentuximab vedotin exposure varied. Sample: peripheral blood mononuclear cells (PBMCs), taken at baseline. These receptors originate from a human donor with classical Hodgkin lymphoma.

The genes are TRBV19 and TRBJ1-1; 8 positions agree with TRBD1. Per germline, CDR1 LNHDA and CDR2 SQIVND (reference sequence). The CDR3 sequence is 13 residues long. J was trimmed by 3 bases and V by 10 bases; bases with no gene match: 7. CDR3 residues: CATRGQTDTEAFF. The CDR3 nucleotides read TGTGCCACCAGGGGGCAAACGGACACTGAAGCTTTCTTT. Combining the CDR3 with reference TRBV19 and TRBJ1-1 gives the whole variable domain DGGITQSPKYLFRKEGQNVTLSCEQNLNHDAMYWYRQDPGQGLRLIYYSQIVNDFQKGDIAEGYSVSREKKESFPLTVTSAQKNPTAFYLCATRGQTDTEAFFGQGTRLTVV.

V is TRBV10-3 and J is TRBJ1-5; no clear D gene. Germline CDR1 reads ENHRY; CDR2 reads SYGVKD. The CDR3 has 12 amino acids. The V end lost 6 bases, the J end lost 7 bases, and 10 bases lay between the germline ends. CDR3 DNA sequence: TGTGCCATCAGCCCCGGAGGGCAGCCCCAGCATTTT. It is translated as CAISPGGQPQHF.

The chain recombines TRBV28 with TRBJ2-6; D is possibly TRBD1 (5 bases). Germline V gene lookup returns CDR1 MDHEN and CDR2 SYDVKM. Trimming removed 3 bases from V and 0 bases from J, with 12 bases in between. The CDR3 covers 17 residues. For the CDR3, the DNA is TGTGCCAGCAGTTTCGACAGCTTAAGCTCTGGGGCCAACGTCCTGACTTTC. Translation gives CASSFDSLSSGANVLTF.

V usage is TRBV19 and J usage is TRBJ2-7; D may match TRBD1 or TRBD2 (5 bases each). Germline loops: CDR1 LNHDA, CDR2 SQIVND (reference sequence). The CDR3 sequence is 12 residues long. Trimming stripped 5 bases from V and 4 bases from J, with 9 bases between. The DNA for the CDR3 is TGTGCCAGTAGTGGGGGACCTTACGAGCAGTACTTC. It codes for CASSGGPYEQYF.

This rearrangement joins TRBV5-6 to TRBJ2-3; 7 bases fit TRBD1. The CDR3 covers 14 residues. Germline lookup yields CDR1 SGHDT and CDR2 YYEEEE. J was trimmed by 4 bases and V by 3 bases; bases with no gene match: 5. CDR3 sequence: CASSSGQAPDTQYF. The CDR3 nucleotides are TGTGCCAGCAGCTCAGGACAGGCTCCAGATACGCAGTATTTT.

This rearrangement joins TRBV7-9 to TRBJ2-3, with D perhaps assigned TRBD1 or TRBD2 (7 bases each). Trimming removed 3 bases from V and 3 bases from J, with 25 bases in between. CDR3 length equals 19 residues. Germline values: CDR1 SEHNR, CDR2 FQNEAQ (reference sequence). The CDR3 DNA is TGTGCCAGCAGCTTCGGGGGGTATCGGGTACAGGGGTTGACAGATACGCAGTATTTT. It is translated as CASSFGGYRVQGLTDTQYF.

V gene TRBV7-2 combines with J gene TRBJ1-5, with D possibly TRBD1 on 6 matching bases. V was trimmed by 5 bases and J by 1 base, leaving 12 bases between them. The CDR3 totals 15 residues. CDR1 and CDR2 from the germline V gene are SGHTA and FQGNSA. The CDR3 loop is CASSPGAISNQPQHF. CDR3 bases: TGTGCCAGCAGCCCGGGGGCGATAAGCAATCAGCCCCAGCATTTT.

V usage is TRBV28 and J usage is TRBJ2-3, with TRBD1 as a possible D gene (5 bases). V was pared by 1 base and J by 1 base, with 12 bases between. Germline V gene lookup returns CDR1 MDHEN and CDR2 SYDVKM. This CDR3 is 16 amino acids long. The CDR3 loop is CASSLFPGFGTDTQYF. DNA for the CDR3: TGTGCCAGCAGTTTATTTCCAGGGTTCGGCACAGATACGCAGTATTTT.

This chain links TRBV6-1 with TRBJ1-1; D not certain. This CDR3 comprises 12 residues. The germline V gene encodes CDR1 MNHNS and CDR2 SASEGT. V was pared by 8 bases and J by 0 bases, with 7 bases between. DNA of the CDR3: TGTGCCAGCGGCCGGCTGAACACTGAAGCTTTCTTT. Amino acid sequence: CASGRLNTEAFF.